This entry is about one T cell receptor (beta chain). Antigen unknown. These data come from a study of T cell responses to AZD1222 COVID-19 vaccine. Findings and caveats of the study: The number of AZD1222 recipients seropositive at baseline was only five or six. CD4 TCRs linked to vaccination spanned spike, dominating at 160-218 and 743-854. Nearly half of spike-specific TCRs reportedly target unmutated variant regions. Recipients of two AZD1222 doses showed rising Spike-specific TCR breadth and depth.

Trimming left V 2 bases short and J 3 bases short, with 8 bases between. CDR1 is SGHDT and CDR2 is YYEEEE in the germline V gene. The length of the CDR3 is 13 residues. TCRdb's table, derived via immunoSEQ multiplex PCR, lists solely in-frame clones and lacks some. The table has some 130,000 clones, about 91% seen once. The rearrangement uses TRBV5-6 and TRBJ1-1; D is unresolved. Source: peripheral blood, taken 28 days after the second AZD1222 dose. The source is an adult who received the AZD1222 COVID-19 vaccine. CDR3 sequence (DNA): TGTGCCAGCAGCTTTCGTCCCGACACTGAAGCTTTCTTT. This sequence encodes CASSFRPDTEAFF.